This entry lists 11 T cell receptor beta chains sequenced from one sample in a study of OX40 agonist ivuxolimab in advanced cancers. Clones were sequenced by immunoSEQ multiplex PCR, and TCRdb holds only the in-frame ones, with some missing. This repertoire shows about 75,000 clones, 85% found once; its top ten account for 17%. The sample consisted of CD4+ or CD8+ T cells sorted from blood, taken in a trial of the OX40 agonist ivuxolimab. The source is an adult with an advanced solid tumor such as melanoma, head and neck, liver or kidney cancer.

The chain has TRBV9 and TRBJ2-1, with 10 bases fitting TRBD2. Germline CDR1 SGDLS, CDR2 YYNGEE. V lost 3 bases, J lost 5 bases, and 5 bases stayed unmatched. The CDR3 runs to 15 residues. The CDR3 loop reads CASSASGRDNNEQFF. In DNA form, the CDR3 reads TGTGCCAGCAGCGCGAGCGGGAGGGACAACAATGAGCAGTTCTTC.

This chain uses TRBV14 with TRBJ2-1, with D perhaps matching TRBD1 or TRBD2 (5 bases each). The CDR3 totals 14 residues. With 1 base removed from V and 12 bases from J, the gap between germline ends came to 16 bases. Per germline, CDR1 SGHDN and CDR2 FVKESK. In DNA, the CDR3 is TGTGCCAGCAGCCAAGCCCGGCTAAGAGGGACGCAGTTCTTC. As protein: CASSQARLRGTQFF. Full variable domain (missing parts from reference TRBV14 and TRBJ2-1): EAGVTQFPSHSVIEKGQTVTLRCDPISGHDNLYWYRRVMGKEIKFLLHFVKESKQDESGMPNNRFLAERTGGTYSTLKVQPAELEDSGVYFCASSQARLRGTQFFGPGTRLTVL.

As regards this clone: This same CDR3 is encoded by further DNA sequences in the sample. This rearrangement joins TRBV2 to TRBJ2-5; D ambiguous. Germline loops: CDR1 SNHLY, CDR2 FYNNEI. The length of the CDR3 is 12 residues. Deletions cut 4 bases from V and 1 base from J, with 4 bases between. The DNA of the CDR3 is TGTGCCAGCAGTGTCATCCAAGAGACCCAGTACTTC. It is translated as CASSVIQETQYF.

CDR3 bases: TGTGCCAGCAGCCATAGACAGGGGGGTCTCTATGGCTACACCTTC. This encodes CASSHRQGGLYGYTF. This chain links TRBV6-5 with TRBJ1-2; 9 bases are shared with TRBD1. V was clipped by 6 bases and J by 4 bases; unmatched bases: 9. CDR3 length: 15 amino acids. Germline values: CDR1 MNHEY, CDR2 SVGAGI.

The V call is TRBV14, the J call TRBJ2-7; the match to TRBD1 covers 8 bases. The CDR3 runs 14 residues. The germline CDR1 and CDR2 sequences are SGHDN and FVKESK. Trimming took 1 base from V and 4 from J; bases not matched to a gene: 3. CDR3 sequence reads: CASSQGTGPYEQYF. The CDR3 nucleotides read TGTGCCAGCAGCCAAGGGACAGGGCCTTACGAGCAGTACTTC.

J is TRBJ1-5 and V is TRBV2; D gene ambiguous. This CDR3 has 14 amino acids. V lost 1 base to trimming and J lost 7 bases, with 11 bases between them. The germline V gene encodes CDR1 SNHLY and CDR2 FYNNEI. In DNA form, the CDR3 reads TGTGCCAGCAGTGAAGTGAATATGGACCAGCCCCAGCATTTT. It codes for CASSEVNMDQPQHF.

V and J are TRBV5-1 and TRBJ2-3; D may match TRBD1 or TRBD2 (5 bases each). Trimming pared 0 bases from V and 2 bases from J, leaving 13 bases between. Germline-derived CDR1 and CDR2 are SGHRS and YFSETQ. The CDR3 extends over 16 amino acids. CDR3 protein: CASSLGTGANTDTQYF. As DNA, the CDR3 is TGCGCCAGCAGCTTGGGGACTGGGGCCAACACAGATACGCAGTATTTT.

The chain couples TRBV19 to TRBJ2-2; 7 bases fit TRBD1. Germline V CDR1 and CDR2: LNHDA, SQIVND (reference sequence). V dropped 7 bases and J dropped 2; count of bases not matched to a gene: 10. The CDR3 sequence is 16 residues long. Here the CDR3 reads CASTPRGPYNTGELFF. The CDR3 DNA is TGTGCCAGTACCCCGAGGGGGCCTTACAACACCGGGGAGCTGTTTTTT. The entire variable domain, with the rest obtained from reference TRBV19 and TRBJ2-2, is as follows: DGGITQSPKYLFRKEGQNVTLSCEQNLNHDAMYWYRQDPGQGLRLIYYSQIVNDFQKGDIAEGYSVSREKKESFPLTVTSAQKNPTAFYLCASTPRGPYNTGELFFGEGSRLTVL.

The sample holds one count of this clone. This chain links TRBV10-3 with TRBJ1-1; 9 bases line up with TRBD1. Germline V gene lookup returns CDR1 ENHRY and CDR2 SYGVKD. This CDR3 is built from 14 residues. With 6 bases clipped from V and 1 base from J, the junction kept 3 bases outside the gene matches. The CDR3 loop reads CAIRMTGGNTEAFF. Here the CDR3 DNA reads TGTGCCATCAGAATGACAGGGGGGAACACTGAAGCTTTCTTT.

V gene TRBV7-9 combines with J gene TRBJ2-2; 8 positions match TRBD2. Germline trimming cut 2 bases from V and 6 bases from J; bases unmatched to any gene: 11. This CDR3 contains 17 residues. Germline V gene data show CDR1 as SEHNR and CDR2 as FQNEAQ (reference sequence). CDR3 sequence: CASSLSIGAGVSGELFF. The DNA of the CDR3 is TGTGCCAGCAGCTTATCCATTGGAGCGGGAGTTTCCGGGGAGCTGTTTTTT.

This chain's CDR3 is CASSPLSGGEDIQYF. The DNA of the CDR3 is TGTGCCAGCTCACCACTTTCAGGGGGTGAGGACATTCAGTACTTC. The rearrangement links TRBV18 to TRBJ2-4; 7 nucleotides line up with TRBD1. CDR1 is KGHSH, CDR2 LQKENI, per germline. The CDR3 is 15 residues long. Losses at the gene ends were 1 base for V and 8 bases for J; bases not matched to a gene: 8. Based on the CDR3 plus reference TRBV18 and TRBJ2-4, the full variable domain is NAGVMQNPRHLVRRRGQEARLRCSPMKGHSHVYWYRQLPEEGLKFMVYLQKENIIDESGMPKERFSAEFPKEGPSILRIQQVVRGDSAAYFCASSPLSGGEDIQYFGAGTRLSVL.